This entry features one T cell receptor beta chain sequence. The sample comes from a study of technical replicates of blood from a handful of donors. Clones were sequenced by immunoSEQ multiplex PCR, and TCRdb holds only the in-frame ones, with some missing. The table includes tens of thousands of clones, 95% detected once. The CDR3 covers 16 residues. V gave up 1 base and J gave up 6 bases, with 19 bases separating them. Germline assignment: CDR1 SGHNT and CDR2 YYREEE (reference sequence). Material for sequencing was T cells isolated from PBMCs. V is TRBV5-4 and J is TRBJ1-2; D is ambiguous. The sequence came from a human donor in good health. DNA of the CDR3: TGTGCCAGCAGCTTGAGTTTTTTGGGAGGGCGGCATGGCTACACCTTC. Translated: CASSLSFLGGRHGYTF.